The rows below give T cell receptor beta chains drawn from one sample of a study of Graves' ophthalmopathy and Graves' hyperthyroidism. TCRdb fed the multiplex PCR reads into MiXCR, producing one record per CDR3 protein. The repertoire holds over a million distinct CDR3 sequences, with approximately 35% as singletons. The sample comprised peripheral blood or thyroid tissue (not recorded which). The receptors shown here come from an adult man with Graves' hyperthyroidism. CDR3s include the opening cysteine and the closing phenylalanine or tryptophan. The order of the fields is J gene, D gene, clone size, V gene, CDR3 DNA, CDR3 protein. The D gene is left open where the match is weak. Where a row states a size, it is once, few, many or the class of an expanded clone; other rows omit it.

J gene: TRBJ2-5
D gene: .
clone size: many
V gene: TRBV24-1
CDR3 DNA: TGTGCCACCAGTGTTCTCTCCGAGTCCCTCCAGGCCGAGACCCAGTACTTC
CDR3 protein: CATSVLSESLQAETQYF

J gene: TRBJ2-7
D gene: .
clone size: .
V gene: TRBV24-1
CDR3 DNA: TGTGCCACCGGTTTGTCCTACGAGCAGTACTTC
CDR3 protein: CATGLSYEQYF

J gene: TRBJ2-5
D gene: .
clone size: few
V gene: TRBV10-3
CDR3 DNA: TGTGCCATCAGTGAGTCGCGGCTAGATCAAGAGACCCAGTACTTC
CDR3 protein: CAISESRLDQETQYF

J gene: TRBJ1-1
D gene: .
clone size: .
V gene: TRBV25-1
CDR3 DNA: TGTGCCAGCAGCAGTTACGATCTAACTGAAGCTTTCTTT
CDR3 protein: CASSSYDLTEAFF

J gene: TRBJ1-2
D gene: TRBD1
clone size: .
V gene: TRBV10-2
CDR3 DNA: TGCGCCATCAATAAAGGGACAGGGAACTATGGCTACACCTTC
CDR3 protein: CAINKGTGNYGYTF

J gene: TRBJ1-6
D gene: .
clone size: .
V gene: TRBV2
CDR3 DNA: TGTGCCAGCAGCGGCAGGATGAGTTCGGATTCACCCCTCCACTTT
CDR3 protein: CASSGRMSSDSPLHF

J gene: TRBJ2-5
D gene: .
clone size: many
V gene: TRBV6-5
CDR3 DNA: TGTGCCAGCAGTTACTCAACCGGCGGAGAGACCCAGTACTTC
CDR3 protein: CASSYSTGGETQYF

J gene: TRBJ1-6
D gene: .
clone size: many
V gene: TRBV12-3/TRBV12-4
CDR3 DNA: TGTGCCAGCAGTTTTCGGGGTGGTGATTCACCCCTCCACTTT
CDR3 protein: CASSFRGGDSPLHF

J gene: TRBJ1-5
D gene: .
clone size: many
V gene: TRBV6-5
CDR3 DNA: TGTGCCAGCAGTCGGGTCGCAGGCTCCCACGATCAGCCCCAGCATTTT
CDR3 protein: CASSRVAGSHDQPQHF

J gene: TRBJ2-7
D gene: .
clone size: few
V gene: TRBV15
CDR3 DNA: TGTGCCACCAGCTCTAGGACTTACCCCTACGAGCAGTACTTC
CDR3 protein: CATSSRTYPYEQYF

J gene: TRBJ2-7
D gene: .
clone size: .
V gene: TRBV11-2
CDR3 DNA: TGTGCCAGCAGTTTAGACGGCCGGGACTTCGCAGGGCAGTACTTC
CDR3 protein: CASSLDGRDFAGQYF

J gene: TRBJ1-2
D gene: TRBD1
clone size: many
V gene: TRBV2
CDR3 DNA: TGTGCCAGCAGCGGGACAGGGCTTGTAGGTGGCTACACCTTC
CDR3 protein: CASSGTGLVGGYTF

J gene: TRBJ2-6
D gene: .
clone size: .
V gene: TRBV7-2
CDR3 DNA: TGTGCCAGCAAGAGGGTAGGGGCCAACGTCCTGACTTTC
CDR3 protein: CASKRVGANVLTF

J gene: TRBJ1-2
D gene: .
clone size: .
V gene: TRBV10-3
CDR3 DNA: TGTGCCACGCACCCCGGGGGGGCGCATGTCTACACCTTC
CDR3 protein: CATHPGGAHVYTF

J gene: TRBJ2-7
D gene: .
clone size: once
V gene: TRBV7-2
CDR3 DNA: TGTGCCAGCAAGGGGCAGGAATCGTACGAGCAGCACTTC
CDR3 protein: CASKGQESYEQHF

J gene: TRBJ2-5
D gene: TRBD2
clone size: .
V gene: TRBV25-1
CDR3 DNA: TGTGCCAGCTCCCTTACTAGCGGGGAGCAAGAGACCCAGTACTTC
CDR3 protein: CASSLTSGEQETQYF

J gene: TRBJ1-2
D gene: TRBD1
clone size: many
V gene: TRBV19
CDR3 DNA: TGTGCCAGTAGCAAGTGGGGACAGGTCTATGGCTACACCTTC
CDR3 protein: CASSKWGQVYGYTF

J gene: TRBJ1-1
D gene: .
clone size: .
V gene: TRBV12-3/TRBV12-4
CDR3 DNA: TGTGCCAGCAGTAGCACAGGGTATATGTCTGAAGCTTTCTTT
CDR3 protein: CASSSTGYMSEAFF

J gene: TRBJ2-7
D gene: TRBD1
clone size: few
V gene: TRBV10-3
CDR3 DNA: TGTGCCATCAGGAGGGGACAGGAGCAGTACTTC
CDR3 protein: CAIRRGQEQYF

J gene: TRBJ1-2
D gene: .
clone size: many
V gene: TRBV7-2
CDR3 DNA: TGTGCCAGCAGCTCGGGACCTTCGAGTTATGGCTACACCTTC
CDR3 protein: CASSSGPSSYGYTF

J gene: TRBJ1-3
D gene: .
clone size: .
V gene: TRBV7-7
CDR3 DNA: TGTGCCATTTGCGGCCCCGACTCTGGAAACACCATATATTTT
CDR3 protein: CAICGPDSGNTIYF